Presented here are 22 T cell receptor beta chains from one specimen sequenced in a study of OX40 agonist ivuxolimab in advanced cancers. The receptor library was made with the immunoSEQ multiplex PCR assay. In its TCRdb copy, this immuneACCESS table keeps in-frame sequences only and misses some clones. Where compared with another copy, unresolved V genes explain less than half of these, and the others have no known cause. The sample yields fewer than 90,000 clones; 85% to 90% were counted once. The ten biggest clones cover less than 0.85% of the sample. Specimen: CD4+ or CD8+ T cells sorted from blood, collected in a trial of the OX40 agonist ivuxolimab. These receptors were collected from an adult with an advanced solid tumor such as melanoma, head and neck, liver or kidney cancer.

The chain is built from TRBV6-6 and TRBJ1-4; 9 nucleotides match TRBD1. Germline V gene data show CDR1 as MNHNY and CDR2 as SVGAGI (reference sequence). V trimming: 6 bases; J trimming: 5 bases; junction bases outside the gene matches: 4. This CDR3 comprises 14 residues. The CDR3 reads CASSRTGGNEKLFF. The CDR3 bases are TGTGCCAGCAGCCGCACAGGGGGCAATGAAAAACTGTTTTTT.

This chain connects TRBV2 to TRBJ2-6; TRBD2 might be the D (6 bases). V was pared by 7 bases and J by 4 bases, with 11 bases between. The CDR3 contains 14 residues. CDR1 is SNHLY and CDR2 is FYNNEI in the germline V gene. CDR3 loop: CASTWDSGANVLTF. The CDR3 DNA reads TGTGCCAGCACCTGGGACTCGGGGGCCAACGTCCTGACTTTC.

The genes are TRBV7-3 and TRBJ2-2, with D perhaps TRBD2 (5 bases). Germline V CDR1 and CDR2: SGHTA, FQGTGA. Trimming took off 7 bases at V and 6 bases at J, with 15 bases between the two ends. The CDR3 is 14 residues long. The CDR3 spells CASTPERAAGELFF. In nucleotides, the CDR3 is TGTGCCAGCACCCCCGAGAGGGCGGCCGGGGAGCTGTTTTTT. The whole variable domain, remainder taken from reference TRBV7-3 and TRBJ2-2, is GAGVSQTPSNKVTEKGKYVELRCDPISGHTALYWYRQSLGQGPEFLIYFQGTGAADDSGLPNDRFFAVRPEGSVSTLKIQRTERGDSAVYLCASTPERAAGELFFGEGSRLTVL.

The chain links TRBV19 to TRBJ2-1; 9 positions agree with TRBD2. Germline trimming cut 4 bases from V and 9 bases from J; bases unmatched to any gene: 4. This CDR3 contains 13 residues. CDR1 and CDR2 from the germline V gene are LNHDA and SQIVND (reference sequence). The CDR3 protein is CASSTEREVEQFF. The CDR3 nucleotides are TGTGCCAGTAGTACGGAGCGGGAGGTTGAGCAGTTCTTC.

CDR3 loop: CASSEVVRVHTGELFF. The CDR3 DNA is TGTGCCAGCAGTGAAGTTGTCAGGGTGCACACCGGGGAGCTGTTTTTT. The chain couples TRBV6-1 to TRBJ2-2; the D gene is possibly TRBD1 (5 bases). The CDR3 spans 16 residues. Germline assignment: CDR1 MNHNS and CDR2 SASEGT. Deletions cut 1 base from V and 3 bases from J, with 12 bases between.

V and J are TRBV6-4 and TRBJ2-5; D may be TRBD1 (7 bases). V was pared by 8 bases and J by 5 bases, with 15 bases between. Germline assignment: CDR1 MRHNA and CDR2 SNTAGT. The CDR3 extends over 13 amino acids. The CDR3 is CASCQGGGETQYF. CDR3 bases: TGTGCCAGCTGTCAGGGGGGCGGGGAGACCCAGTACTTC.

The genes are TRBV12-5 and TRBJ2-1; 9 nucleotides match TRBD2. The CDR3 is made up of 18 amino acids. Germline V gives CDR1 LGHNT, CDR2 FRNRAP. V was clipped by 2 bases and J by 6 bases; unmatched bases: 14. CDR3 in amino acids: CASGLNGGLREGGNEQFF. As DNA, the CDR3 is TGTGCTAGTGGTTTGAACGGGGGGTTGCGGGAGGGCGGCAATGAGCAGTTCTTC.

This chain uses TRBV19 with TRBJ1-2; 7 nucleotides match TRBD1. V dropped 5 bases and J dropped 8; count of bases not matched to a gene: 8. The length of the CDR3 is 13 residues. In germline, CDR1 is LNHDA, CDR2 SQIVND (reference sequence). CDR3 coding DNA: TGTGCCAGTAGTGTCGACAGGGACGGAGGCTACACCTTC. Residues: CASSVDRDGGYTF.

This chain connects TRBV25-1 to TRBJ2-1; D perhaps matches TRBD2 (7 bases). The CDR3 is 16 amino acids. Between the trimmed V and J ends, which lost 1 base and 5 bases, there was a span of 15 bases. In germline, CDR1 is MGHDK, CDR2 SYGVNS. CDR3 region: CASSESRGRGNNEQFF. DNA of the CDR3: TGTGCCAGCAGTGAATCACGAGGGAGGGGGAACAATGAGCAGTTCTTC.

The CDR3: CASSFSIGTSGSIYEQYF. The CDR3, as DNA: TGTGCCAGCAGCTTCTCTATTGGGACTAGCGGGAGTATCTACGAGCAGTACTTC. V usage is TRBV4-2 and J usage is TRBJ2-7; 14 nucleotides line up with TRBD2. This CDR3 is built from 18 residues. Germline CDR1 is LGHNA and CDR2 is YNFKEQ. Trimming took 5 bases from V and 3 from J; bases not matched to a gene: 12.

The genes are TRBV28 and TRBJ2-2; weak D call: TRBD2 (7 bases). CDR1 is MDHEN, CDR2 SYDVKM, per germline. V gave up 1 base and J gave up 6 bases, with 12 bases separating them. The CDR3 sequence is 15 residues long. The DNA of the CDR3 is TGTGCCAGCAGTTTATTCGGGGGGCAGGCCGGGGAGCTGTTTTTT. It yields the protein CASSLFGGQAGELFF.

The V and J genes are TRBV19 and TRBJ2-2, with 11 bases identical to TRBD1. The CDR3 consists of 17 residues. CDR1 LNHDA and CDR2 SQIVND come from the germline V gene (reference sequence). V lost 1 base and J lost 2; bases outside the gene matches: 3. CDR3 sequence reads: CASSIGGQGANTGELFF. The DNA for the CDR3 is TGTGCCAGTAGTATAGGAGGACAGGGGGCTAACACCGGGGAGCTGTTTTTT.

V gene TRBV7-3 combines with J gene TRBJ2-6, with 7 positions matching TRBD1. This CDR3 region has 15 residues. The V and J ends lost 4 bases and 0 bases, in that order; junction bases with no gene match: 0. CDR1 is SGHTA, CDR2 FQGTGA, per germline. CDR3 in amino acids: CASSWDSSGANVLTF. The CDR3 nucleotides are TGTGCCAGCAGCTGGGACAGCTCTGGGGCCAACGTCCTGACTTTC.

The rearrangement links TRBV6-6 to TRBJ1-5; TRBD1 agrees at 8 bases. Germline trimming cut 6 bases from V and 4 bases from J; bases unmatched to any gene: 2. In germline, CDR1 is MNHNY, CDR2 SVGAGI (reference sequence). The length of the CDR3 is 13 residues. Written as DNA, the CDR3 is TGTGCCAGCAGACGGACAGGGAATCAGCCCCAGCATTTT. It codes for CASRRTGNQPQHF.

This clone has a handful of counts. The chain recombines TRBV28 with TRBJ2-2; D uncertain. Looked up from germline, CDR1 is MDHEN and CDR2 is SYDVKM. V was trimmed by 6 bases and J by 3 bases, leaving 5 bases between them. CDR3 length equals 12 residues. This CDR3 reads CASRKYTGELFF. For the CDR3, the DNA is TGTGCCAGCAGAAAGTACACCGGGGAGCTGTTTTTT.

The chain links TRBV29-1 to TRBJ1-1; tentatively, D is TRBD1 (6 bases). CDR3 size: 10 residues. CDR1 and CDR2 (germline): SQVTM, ANQGSEA. V was trimmed by 7 bases and J by 6 bases, leaving 9 bases between them. Here the CDR3 reads CSAGQSEAFF. The CDR3 DNA is TGCAGCGCCGGACAGTCTGAAGCTTTCTTT.

This clone occurred once. The rearrangement links TRBV19 to TRBJ2-1; 9 positions agree with TRBD2. CDR3 size: 16 residues. The V gene end was trimmed by 1 base and the J gene end by 4 bases; junction bases not matched to a gene: 5. Germline loops: CDR1 LNHDA, CDR2 SQIVND (reference sequence). The DNA of the CDR3 is TGTGCCAGTAGTATAGTTAGCGGGAGTCTTTACAATGAGCAGTTCTTC. Residues: CASSIVSGSLYNEQFF.

This rearrangement joins TRBV7-2 to TRBJ2-1; TRBD2 matches 8 bases. With V trimmed by 3 bases and J by 1 base, 2 bases remained unmatched. The V gene's germline CDR1 is SGHTA and CDR2 FQGNSA. This CDR3 contains 15 residues. The CDR3 here is CASSFTSGSYNEQFF. CDR3 DNA sequence: TGTGCCAGCAGCTTCACTAGCGGATCCTACAATGAGCAGTTCTTC.

This clone was observed a few times. The CDR3, as DNA: TGTGCCAGCAGTTACTCGTACACGGGAGCGGAGGATGAGCAGTTCTTC. This gives the protein CASSYSYTGAEDEQFF. The chain has TRBV6-5 and TRBJ2-1; D possibly corresponds to TRBD2 (6 bases). The CDR3 sequence is 16 residues long. Per the germline V gene, CDR1 is MNHEY and CDR2 is SVGAGI. The ends were cut back, 0 bases at V and 8 bases at J, with 17 bases in the middle.

This chain connects TRBV4-1 to TRBJ2-1; 7 bases are shared with TRBD2. Germline V gives CDR1 MGHRA, CDR2 YSYEKL. CDR3 length: 15 amino acids. V trimming: 1 base; J trimming: 8 bases; junction bases outside the gene matches: 8. CDR3 nucleotides: TGCGCCAGCAGCCAAGTAGGGTGGGGAGGGGATGAGCAGTTCTTC. Translation: CASSQVGWGGDEQFF.

The V call is TRBV15, the J call TRBJ2-7; D unclear. Trimming stripped 1 base from V and 5 bases from J, with 6 bases between. The germline gives CDR1 LNHNV, CDR2 YYDKDF (reference sequence). The CDR3 is 12 amino acids. CDR3 in DNA: TGTGCCACCAGCAGAGGCGGAGACGAGCAGTACTTC. It codes for CATSRGGDEQYF.

The chain uses TRBV11-2 and TRBJ2-7, with 7 nucleotides matching TRBD2. This CDR3 region has 14 residues. The junction had 6 bases not matched to a gene; V was cut back by 2 bases and J by 5 bases. The V gene's germline CDR1 is SGHAT and CDR2 FQNNGV. For the CDR3, the DNA is TGTGCCAGCAGCTTAAAAGGCGGGAGAAACGAGCAGTACTTC. It is translated as CASSLKGGRNEQYF.